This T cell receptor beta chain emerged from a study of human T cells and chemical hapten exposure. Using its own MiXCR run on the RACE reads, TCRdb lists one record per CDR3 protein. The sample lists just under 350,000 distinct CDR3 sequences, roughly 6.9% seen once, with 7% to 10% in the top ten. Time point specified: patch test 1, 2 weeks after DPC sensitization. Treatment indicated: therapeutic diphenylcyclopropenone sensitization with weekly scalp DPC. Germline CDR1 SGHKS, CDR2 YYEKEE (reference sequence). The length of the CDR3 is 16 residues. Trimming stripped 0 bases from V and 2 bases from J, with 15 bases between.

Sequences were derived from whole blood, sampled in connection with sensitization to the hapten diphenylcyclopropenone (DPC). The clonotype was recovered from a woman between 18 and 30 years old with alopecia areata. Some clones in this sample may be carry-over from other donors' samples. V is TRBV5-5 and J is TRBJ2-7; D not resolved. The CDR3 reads CASSLAITRPTYEQYF. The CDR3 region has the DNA TGTGCCAGCAGCTTGGCCATAACAAGGCCCACCTACGAGCAGTACTTC.